Listed below are T cell receptor beta chains from one sample, sequenced in a study of breast tumors, draining lymph nodes, adjacent tissues. TCRdb fed the multiplex PCR reads into MiXCR, producing one record per CDR3 protein. The data contain some 130,000 distinct CDR3 sequences, about a fifth of them seen just once; the ten biggest clones take up more than 2.5%. Sample: axillary lymph node tissue. The source of these receptors is a female donor with breast cancer. Some clones in this sample may be carry-over from other donors' samples. The CDR3 runs from the conserved cysteine through the conserved F or W. A D gene is named only where the DNA matches it firmly. Clone size is not always given. Where it is, it says once, few, many or a class for expanded clones.

j_call: TRBJ2-2; clone_size: many; v_call: TRBV2; d_call: TRBD1; cdr3_aa: CASIGTGNTGELFF; cdr3_nt: TGTGCCAGCATAGGGACAGGCAACACCGGGGAGCTGTTTTTT
j_call: TRBJ1-3; clone_size: many; v_call: TRBV4-3; d_call: NA; cdr3_aa: CASSQQTSGLGGNTIYF; cdr3_nt: TGCGCCAGCAGCCAACAGACCTCAGGGTTGGGTGGAAACACCATATATTTT
j_call: TRBJ1-2; clone_size: few; v_call: TRBV6-6; d_call: NA; cdr3_aa: CASRQGRKANYGYTF; cdr3_nt: TGTGCCAGCAGACAGGGACGGAAAGCTAACTATGGCTACACCTTC
j_call: TRBJ2-7; clone_size: many; v_call: TRBV6-5; d_call: TRBD1; cdr3_aa: CASSYRQGVAYEQYF; cdr3_nt: TGTGCCAGCAGTTACCGGCAGGGGGTAGCCTACGAGCAGTACTTC
j_call: TRBJ2-5; clone_size: NA; v_call: TRBV27; d_call: TRBD2; cdr3_aa: CASSPWTGGGTQYF; cdr3_nt: TGTGCCAGCAGTCCATGGACCGGGGGGGGGACCCAGTACTTC
j_call: TRBJ2-3; clone_size: few; v_call: TRBV18; d_call: TRBD2; cdr3_aa: CASSPRTSGRTDTQYF; cdr3_nt: TGTGCCAGCTCACCACGAACTAGCGGGAGGACAGATACGCAGTATTTT
j_call: TRBJ2-2; clone_size: many; v_call: TRBV4-2; d_call: NA; cdr3_aa: CASSQDPRLDTGELFF; cdr3_nt: TGTGCCAGCAGCCAAGATCCCAGATTGGACACCGGGGAGCTGTTTTTT
j_call: TRBJ1-2; clone_size: many; v_call: TRBV19; d_call: NA; cdr3_aa: CASSSRDGHYGYTF; cdr3_nt: TGTGCCAGTAGTAGCCGGGACGGACACTATGGCTACACCTTC
j_call: TRBJ1-6; clone_size: many; v_call: TRBV30; d_call: NA; cdr3_aa: CAWSKARYNSPLHF; cdr3_nt: TGTGCCTGGAGTAAGGCGAGATATAATTCACCCCTCCACTTT
j_call: TRBJ2-3; clone_size: once; v_call: TRBV4-1; d_call: TRBD2; cdr3_aa: CASSQSGTRGTDTQYF; cdr3_nt: TGCGCCAGCAGCCAGTCCGGGACTAGGGGCACAGATACGCAGTATTTT
j_call: TRBJ2-3; clone_size: NA; v_call: TRBV28; d_call: TRBD2; cdr3_aa: CASSSAGGSNTQYF; cdr3_nt: TGTGCCAGCAGTTCGGCGGGAGGTTCCAATACGCAGTATTTT
j_call: TRBJ2-5; clone_size: many; v_call: TRBV3-1; d_call: TRBD1; cdr3_aa: CASSQRQGWETQYF; cdr3_nt: TGTGCCAGCAGCCAAAGACAGGGGTGGGAGACCCAGTACTTC
j_call: TRBJ2-7; clone_size: NA; v_call: TRBV5-1; d_call: TRBD1; cdr3_aa: CVSRTTGGAFEQHF; cdr3_nt: TGCGTCAGCAGAACGACAGGGGGGGCGTTTGAGCAGCACTTC
j_call: TRBJ2-7; clone_size: many; v_call: TRBV5-6; d_call: NA; cdr3_aa: CASSYPGAGEQYF; cdr3_nt: TGTGCCAGCAGCTACCCGGGGGCAGGGGAGCAGTACTTC
j_call: TRBJ1-5; clone_size: many; v_call: TRBV10-3; d_call: TRBD1; cdr3_aa: CAISDRGGQPQHF; cdr3_nt: TGTGCCATCAGCGACAGGGGGGGTCAGCCCCAGCATTTT
j_call: TRBJ2-7; clone_size: NA; v_call: TRBV4-1; d_call: TRBD2; cdr3_aa: CASSHTSDSYEQYF; cdr3_nt: TGCGCCAGCAGCCATACTAGCGACTCCTACGAGCAGTACTTC
j_call: TRBJ1-4; clone_size: many; v_call: TRBV29-1; d_call: TRBD1; cdr3_aa: CSVEWTGEEKLFF; cdr3_nt: TGCAGCGTTGAATGGACAGGGGAAGAAAAACTGTTTTTT
j_call: TRBJ2-5; clone_size: few; v_call: TRBV2; d_call: NA; cdr3_aa: CASSWATQYF; cdr3_nt: TGTGCCAGTAGCTGGGCGACCCAGTACTTC
j_call: TRBJ2-7; clone_size: NA; v_call: TRBV27; d_call: NA; cdr3_aa: CASSLHDSPYEQYF; cdr3_nt: TGTGCCAGCAGTTTACATGACAGCCCCTACGAGCAGTACTTC
j_call: TRBJ2-7; clone_size: many; v_call: TRBV18; d_call: TRBD1; cdr3_aa: CASSSTGGYEQYF; cdr3_nt: TGTGCCAGCTCATCGACAGGGGGCTACGAGCAGTACTTC
j_call: TRBJ2-3; clone_size: many; v_call: TRBV5-8; d_call: NA; cdr3_aa: CASSLGWSDTQYF; cdr3_nt: TGTGCCAGCAGCTTGGGGTGGTCAGATACGCAGTATTTT
j_call: TRBJ2-1; clone_size: many; v_call: TRBV29-1; d_call: NA; cdr3_aa: CSVSNNEQFF; cdr3_nt: TGCAGCGTTTCGAACAATGAGCAGTTCTTC
j_call: TRBJ2-7; clone_size: many; v_call: TRBV6-1; d_call: TRBD1; cdr3_aa: CANPGTGIGVLARYEQYF; cdr3_nt: TGTGCCAATCCCGGGACAGGGATCGGCGTCCTTGCCCGCTACGAGCAGTACTTC
j_call: TRBJ2-7; clone_size: many; v_call: TRBV11-2; d_call: NA; cdr3_aa: CASSRGTLYSYEQYF; cdr3_nt: TGTGCCAGCAGCCGCGGGACACTCTACTCCTACGAGCAGTACTTC
j_call: TRBJ1-3; clone_size: many; v_call: TRBV12-3/TRBV12-4; d_call: NA; cdr3_aa: CASSWQTGNTIYF; cdr3_nt: TGTGCCAGCAGTTGGCAGACTGGAAACACCATATATTTT
j_call: TRBJ2-7; clone_size: many; v_call: TRBV12-3/TRBV12-4; d_call: TRBD2; cdr3_aa: CASSFASGRRWAYEQYF; cdr3_nt: TGTGCCAGCAGTTTCGCTAGCGGGAGGAGATGGGCCTACGAGCAGTACTTC